This entry lists 20 T cell receptor beta chains sequenced from one sample in a study of T cell repertoires in aging, cancer and after chemotherapy. Multiplex touch-down PCR with TRB-A/B primers amplified rearranged V-D-J TRB sequences. TCRdb independently ran MiXCR on the multiplex PCR reads; one entry per CDR3 protein. The sample shows several thousand distinct CDR3 sequences, 32% of them seen only once. The template was genomic DNA from peripheral blood, not RNA. Specimen: blood. Every receptor here comes from a human donor in good health.

V and J are TRBV20-1 and TRBJ2-7, with TRBD1 as a possible D gene (7 bases). The CDR3 has 13 amino acids. Germline loops: CDR1 DFQATT, CDR2 SNEGSKA (reference sequence). This CDR3 reads CRSSGGNLGEQYF. CDR3 in DNA: TGCAGGTCATCAGGGGGGAACTTAGGCGAGCAGTACTTC.

The gene calls are TRBV27 and TRBJ1-4; D gene ambiguous. This CDR3 is built from 13 residues. The germline V gene encodes CDR1 MNHEY and CDR2 SMNVEV (reference sequence). Deletions cut 6 bases from V and 8 bases from J, with 13 bases between. CDR3 amino acids: CASRRSYGEKLFF. The CDR3 coding sequence is TGTGCCAGCAGGCGATCCTATGGGGAAAAACTGTTTTTT.

The chain couples TRBV6-5 to TRBJ2-1; D is perhaps TRBD2 (6 bases). V dropped 4 bases and J dropped 2 bases, with 18 bases sitting between them. CDR3 length: 17 amino acids. CDR1 and CDR2 (germline): MNHEY, SVGAGI. CDR3 bases: TGTGCCAGCAGTTCCCCCTCTAGCGCGGCCACCTACAATGAGCAGTTCTTC. This codes for CASSSPSSAATYNEQFF.

The sample holds a few counts of this clonotype. The chain is built from TRBV19 and TRBJ2-1, with a possible D match to TRBD2 (5 bases). Germline values: CDR1 LNHDA, CDR2 SQIVND (reference sequence). The V end lost 9 bases, the J end lost 5 bases, and 20 bases lay between the germline ends. The CDR3 has 15 amino acids. The CDR3 nucleotides read TGTGCCAGCAGTTACGCTGGACGGAGGAACAATGAGCAGTTCTTC. Translation gives CASSYAGRRNNEQFF.

The chain uses TRBV27 and TRBJ2-3, with TRBD2 matching 7 bases. The CDR3 contains 16 residues. From germline, CDR1 is MNHEY and CDR2 SMNVEV (reference sequence). V gave up 6 bases and J gave up 1 base; unmatched junction bases: 10. CDR3 in amino acids: CASSALGLGGTDTQYF. The CDR3 DNA reads as TGTGCCAGCAGCGCTCTCGGACTAGGGGGCACAGATACGCAGTATTTT.

A single count supports this clonotype. The chain combines TRBV7-9 with TRBJ1-5; TRBD1 is a possible D gene (6 bases). The CDR3 totals 14 residues. The germline V and J ends were trimmed by 4 bases and 7 bases, with 14 bases remaining between them. Germline CDR1 reads SEHNR; CDR2 reads FQNEAQ (reference sequence). As DNA, the CDR3 is TGTGCCAGCAGCTCCAACAGGGTTGGGCAGCCCCAGCATTTT. Protein: CASSSNRVGQPQHF. The entire variable domain, with the rest obtained from reference TRBV7-9 and TRBJ1-5, is as follows: DTGVSQNPRHKITKRGQNVTFRCDPISEHNRLYWYRQTLGQGPEFLTYFQNEAQLEKSRLLSDRFSAERPKGSFSTLEIQRTEQGDSAMYLCASSSNRVGQPQHFGDGTRLSIL.

V gene TRBV13 combines with J gene TRBJ2-1; maybe TRBD2 (6 bases). The CDR3 extends over 14 amino acids. With 6 bases removed from V and 2 bases from J, the gap between germline ends came to 11 bases. CDR1 and CDR2 from the germline V gene are PRHDT and FYEKMQ (reference sequence). Here the CDR3 reads CASSELATYNEQFF. CDR3 in DNA: TGTGCCAGCAGTGAACTAGCAACCTACAATGAGCAGTTCTTC.

V and J are TRBV20-1 and TRBJ2-1; 9 positions match TRBD1. This CDR3 comprises 15 residues. Trimming at V came to 0 bases and at J to 4 bases, leaving 4 bases not matched to a gene. Germline-derived CDR1 and CDR2 are DFQATT and SNEGSKA (reference sequence). The CDR3 is CSARDPQGAYNEQFF. As DNA, the CDR3 is TGCAGTGCTAGAGATCCACAGGGGGCTTACAATGAGCAGTTCTTC.

A few counts support this clonotype. The rearrangement joins TRBV12-3 or TRBV12-4 to TRBJ2-1; D gene unclear. This CDR3 is built from 13 residues. Deletions cut 4 bases from V and 4 bases from J, with 8 bases between. The CDR3 sequence: CASSSSLYNEQFF. The CDR3 DNA is TGTGCCAGCAGTTCTAGTCTTTACAATGAGCAGTTCTTC.

By its share, this clonotype is medium-sized. The rearrangement links TRBV6-5 to TRBJ2-3, with 12 bases matching TRBD1. The germline gives CDR1 MNHEY, CDR2 SVGAGI. The junction had 1 base not matched to a gene; V was cut back by 2 bases and J by 4 bases. This CDR3 contains 15 residues. The CDR3 reads CASSYGTGGADTQYF. DNA for the CDR3: TGTGCCAGCAGTTACGGGACAGGGGGCGCAGATACGCAGTATTTT.

This clonotype has only a few counts. The chain couples TRBV7-2 to TRBJ2-7; 7 positions agree with TRBD2. Germline CDR1 SGHTA, CDR2 FQGNSA. CDR3 length equals 13 residues. V was clipped by 9 bases and J by 6 bases; unmatched bases: 11. The CDR3 coding sequence is TGTGCCAGTAGCCCCCGTAGGGAGGGCGAGCAGTACTTC. As protein: CASSPRREGEQYF.

This clonotype occurred a few times. V usage is TRBV30 and J usage is TRBJ1-3; D call uncertain. CDR1 GTSNPN and CDR2 SVGIG come from the germline V gene (reference sequence). The CDR3 runs 14 residues. V gave up 2 bases and J gave up 2 bases, with 10 bases separating them. CDR3 sequence (DNA): TGTGCCTGGAGTCAAGGGTTCCCTGGAAACACCATATATTTT. Protein sequence: CAWSQGFPGNTIYF. The variable domain in full, completed from reference TRBV30 and TRBJ1-3, reads SQTIHQWPATLVQPVGSPLSLECTVEGTSNPNLYWYRQAAGRGLQLLFYSVGIGQISSEVPQNLSASRPQDRQFILSSKKLLLSDSGFYLCAWSQGFPGNTIYFGEGSWLTVV.

The chain recombines TRBV5-6 with TRBJ1-2; D remains ambiguous. Trimming took 2 bases from V and 6 from J, leaving 14 bases between them. Germline CDR1 SGHDT, CDR2 YYEEEE. This CDR3 comprises 14 residues. The CDR3 here is CASSLEGRWHGYTF. The CDR3 nucleotides read TGTGCCAGCAGCTTAGAAGGGAGGTGGCATGGCTACACCTTC. Based on the CDR3 plus reference TRBV5-6 and TRBJ1-2, the full variable domain is DAGVTQSPTHLIKTRGQQVTLRCSPKSGHDTVSWYQQALGQGPQFIFQYYEEEERQRGNFPDRFSGHQFPNYSSELNVNALLLGDSALYLCASSLEGRWHGYTFGSGTRLTVV.

This clonotype was seen more than once but under ten times. This sequence joins TRBV20-1 and TRBJ2-5, with 11 bases aligning to TRBD1. The V segment lost 5 bases and the J segment 1 base; nucleotides outside the gene matches: 3. This CDR3 comprises 14 residues. The germline V gene encodes CDR1 DFQATT and CDR2 SNEGSKA (reference sequence). As DNA, the CDR3 is TGCAGTGCTCGGGGACAGGGGGGCCAAGAGACCCAGTACTTC. Its protein product is CSARGQGGQETQYF.

This clonotype has a handful of counts. CDR3 sequence (DNA): TGTGCCAGCAGCTTAACTAGCGGTTCGAGGGGGCAGTACTTC. Its translation: CASSLTSGSRGQYF. The rearrangement uses TRBV7-9 and TRBJ2-7, with 8 bases lining up with TRBD2. V lost 2 bases and J lost 9; bases outside the gene matches: 9. The CDR3 length is 14 residues. The germline CDR1 and CDR2 sequences are SEHNR and FQNEAQ (reference sequence).

This clonotype was seen more than once but under ten times. The genes are TRBV10-3 and TRBJ2-7; D gene uncertain. V lost 2 bases and J 6 bases, leaving 8 bases between the germline ends. Germline V gene data show CDR1 as ENHRY and CDR2 as SYGVKD. The CDR3 length is 12 residues. CDR3 sequence: CAISERLGEQYF. The CDR3 nucleotides read TGTGCCATCAGTGAGCGTTTAGGCGAGCAGTACTTC.

This sequence joins TRBV19 and TRBJ2-1; 9 nucleotides line up with TRBD1. Germline lookup yields CDR1 LNHDA and CDR2 SQIVND (reference sequence). The ends lost 5 bases at V and 0 bases at J; junction bases unmatched: 5. The CDR3 is 16 residues long. CDR3 sequence: CASSRDRESSYNEQFF. CDR3 coding DNA: TGTGCCAGTAGTCGGGACAGGGAAAGCTCCTACAATGAGCAGTTCTTC.

The chain employs TRBV12-3 or TRBV12-4 and TRBJ1-4; 11 bases agree with TRBD1. This CDR3 contains 16 residues. Losses at the gene ends were 5 bases for V and 6 bases for J; bases not matched to a gene: 8. CDR3 in DNA: TGTGCCAGCAGTCGTGGCCCGGGACAGGGGGATGAAAAACTGTTTTTT. Protein: CASSRGPGQGDEKLFF.

This clonotype has more than one count but fewer than ten. V and J are TRBV20-1 and TRBJ1-5; no definite D call. The CDR3 covers 12 residues. Deletions cut 5 bases from V and 4 bases from J, with 9 bases between. Germline CDR1 is DFQATT and CDR2 is SNEGSKA (reference sequence). This CDR3 reads CSAAHSNQPQHF. CDR3 DNA sequence: TGCAGTGCTGCACATTCTAATCAGCCCCAGCATTTT.

J is TRBJ1-6 and V is TRBV27, with D unclear. V was trimmed by 5 bases and J by 4 bases, leaving 18 bases between them. This CDR3 region has 17 residues. Germline V gene sequence: CDR1 MNHEY, CDR2 SMNVEV (reference sequence). CDR3 sequence: CASSRKTGGYYNSPLHF. CDR3 in DNA: TGTGCCAGCAGTCGAAAGACGGGAGGGTATTATAATTCACCCCTCCACTTT.